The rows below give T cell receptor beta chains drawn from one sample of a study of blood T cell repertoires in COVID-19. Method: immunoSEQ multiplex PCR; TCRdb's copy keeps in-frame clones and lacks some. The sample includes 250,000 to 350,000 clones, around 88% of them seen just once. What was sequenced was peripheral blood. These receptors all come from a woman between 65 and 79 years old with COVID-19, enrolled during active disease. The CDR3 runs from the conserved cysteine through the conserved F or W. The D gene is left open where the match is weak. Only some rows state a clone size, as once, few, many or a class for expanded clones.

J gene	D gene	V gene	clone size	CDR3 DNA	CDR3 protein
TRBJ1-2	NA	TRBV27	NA	TGTGCCAGCAGCCCCGACTGGAATAACTATGGCTACACCTTC	CASSPDWNNYGYTF
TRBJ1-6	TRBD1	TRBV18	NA	TGTGCCAGCTCACAAGGACAGGGATATTCACCCCTCCACTTT	CASSQGQGYSPLHF
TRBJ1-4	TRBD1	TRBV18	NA	TGTGCCAGCTCAGCCACAACCGACAGGGCAGGTGAAAAACTGTTTTTT	CASSATTDRAGEKLFF
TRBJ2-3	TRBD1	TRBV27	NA	TGTGCCAGCAGTTTAACAGGGGGCTTAGGGGATACGCAGTATTTT	CASSLTGGLGDTQYF
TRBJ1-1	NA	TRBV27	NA	TGTGCCAGCAGTGGACACTTTACTGAAGCTTTCTTT	CASSGHFTEAFF
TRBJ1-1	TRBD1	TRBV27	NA	TGTGCCAGCAGTCCGTGGACAGGGGGCACTGAAGCTTTCTTT	CASSPWTGGTEAFF
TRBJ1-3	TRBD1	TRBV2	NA	TGTGCCAGCAGCAATCCTCAGAGACAGGGGGTTCGAAACACCATATATTTT	CASSNPQRQGVRNTIYF
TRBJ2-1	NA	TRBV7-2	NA	TGTGCCAGCAGCGTAAGGCAAGGACTGTTCGACTACAATGAGCAGTTCTTC	CASSVRQGLFDYNEQFF
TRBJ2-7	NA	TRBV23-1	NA	TGCGCCGGGGGACGGGGGGCCACCTACGAGCAGTACTTC	CAGGRGATYEQYF
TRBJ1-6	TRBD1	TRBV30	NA	TGTGCCTTCTCCCCGGGACAGTATTCACCCCTCCACTTT	CAFSPGQYSPLHF
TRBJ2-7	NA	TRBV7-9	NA	TGTGCCAGCAGCTTAGGTGCGGGGTCCTACGAGCAGTACTTC	CASSLGAGSYEQYF
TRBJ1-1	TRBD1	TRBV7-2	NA	TGTGCCAGCAGCTTACAGGGGGCATTAAACACTGAAGCTTTCTTT	CASSLQGALNTEAFF
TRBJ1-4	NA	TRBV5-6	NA	TGTGCCAGCAGCTTAATAGCTGGGGGGATAGGAAAACTGTTTTTT	CASSLIAGGIGKLFF
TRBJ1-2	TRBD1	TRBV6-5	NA	TGTGCCAGCAGTTACGGGACAGGGAATGGCTACACCTTC	CASSYGTGNGYTF
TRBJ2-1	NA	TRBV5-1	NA	TGCGCCAGCAGCTTGGGGACTTCGTACAATGAGCAGTTCTTC	CASSLGTSYNEQFF
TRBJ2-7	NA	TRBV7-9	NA	TGTGCCAGCAGCTTAGCCGGGGGTGGCGAGCAGTACTTC	CASSLAGGGEQYF
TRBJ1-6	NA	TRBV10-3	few	TGTGCCATCAGTGAGTCATCCCAGGGTTTCTCACCCCTCCACTTT	CAISESSQGFSPLHF
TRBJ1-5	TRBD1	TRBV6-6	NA	TGTGCCAGCAGTTACTTCCGGACAGGGAAGGATCAGCCCCAGCATTTT	CASSYFRTGKDQPQHF
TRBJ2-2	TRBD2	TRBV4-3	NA	TGCGCCAGCAGCCAAGATGGGGCTAGCGGGGGCACCGGGGAGCTGTTTTTT	CASSQDGASGGTGELFF
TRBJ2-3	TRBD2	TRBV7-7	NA	TGTGCCAGCAGCTTACTAGCGGGGAGCACAGATACGCAGTATTTT	CASSLLAGSTDTQYF
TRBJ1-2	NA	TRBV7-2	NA	TGTGCCAGCAGCTTACCAGGGAACTATGGCTACACCTTC	CASSLPGNYGYTF
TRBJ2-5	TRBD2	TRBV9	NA	TGTGCCAGCAGCCCCCGGGATAGCGGGGGCCGGTACCAAGAGACCCAGTACTTC	CASSPRDSGGRYQETQYF